This T cell receptor (beta chain) came from a study of vaccination and CD4 T cells after COVID-19 (dated by TCRdb to between 2021 and 2023). About the study as a whole: Convalescent patients had a positive SARS-CoV-2 result on nasal swab PCR, and of these patients, several had mild disease and one had severe disease. The convalescent cohort included six males and four females, with two Hispanic individuals, seven Caucasians, two Asians and one multiracial person. Participants got two doses of the Pfizer-BioNTech BNT162b2 vaccine (n=8) or two doses of the Moderna mRNA-1273 vaccine (n=2). Post-COVID blood samples from convalescent patients were collected a median of approximately 100 days after diagnosis, with a range of about 35 to 161 days. Post-vaccine blood samples were collected a median of around 70 days after the second vaccine dose, ranging from roughly 13 to 241 days. Overlapping spike peptide pools from SARS-CoV-2 and from the common cold coronaviruses HCoV-NL63, HCoV-OC43 and HCoV-229E were used as culture stimuli. Control cultures used a CEFX viral epitope pool as positive control, an HIV-1 Nef peptide pool as negative control, or no peptide. The spike-specific CD4+ TCR repertoire was compared before and after mRNA vaccination in 10 COVID-19 convalescent patients and a few infection-naive healthy vaccine recipients. Overall results and qualifications from the work: In convalescent patients, a median 86.3% of post-vaccine SARS-CoV-2-reactive clones were detected only after vaccination, and vaccine-specific priming was suggested by this finding. Only a relatively small number of convalescent patients were included in the study, and early timepoints following natural infection were not analyzed. The median number of SARS-CoV-2-reactive clonotypes rose from approximately 20 after infection to 38 after vaccination, but the change was not significant. Of the vaccine-specific clones found in convalescent patients, nearly all (304 of 307) were mono-reactive for SARS-CoV-2 spike instead of being cross-reactive with common cold coronaviruses.

The CDR3 has 14 amino acids, counting the end cysteine and phenylalanine. The retained sequence is limited to the CDR3, 42 bases, with the frame set at the first base. V gives up 5 bases and J gives up 4 bases, and the segment between their germline ends measures 13 bases. Via the germline V gene, CDR1 is KGHDR and CDR2 SFDVKD. This clonotype was picked up one time. Its antigen has not been determined. The input lacks base qualities; no much larger clone sits a single base away. One read alone is weak evidence. The sample's treatment or condition label, in plain terms: roughly ten-day PBMC culture with coronavirus spike peptide pools or control peptides (ViraFEST assay). The study used the ViraFEST assay, which expanded antigen-specific T cells with peptide pools and then identified expanded clonotypes by TCR sequencing. The positive SARS-CoV-2 PCR tests of the convalescent patients were dated from March to December 2020, before the Alpha, Beta and Delta variants emerged in the United States. Each well held 2 million to 2.5 million PBMCs cultured with approximately 10 ug/ml peptide pools in IMDM containing 5% human AB serum and approximately 10 IU/ml IL-2. On days 3 and 7, half of the culture medium was replaced with fresh IL-2-containing medium. CD4+ T cells were isolated after 10 days of culture through negative selection using the EasySep CD4+ T cell isolation kit. Ficoll-Paque Plus gradient centrifugation was used to isolate PBMCs from whole blood, and the isolated PBMCs were then either used fresh or cryopreserved at -140C. Triplicate wells were generally used for each culture condition.

Receptor libraries were prepared by PCR. At the Johns Hopkins FTIC core, DNA from the cultured CD4+ T cells underwent TCR sequencing with the Oncomine TCR Beta short-read assay. The QIAamp micro DNA kit was used to extract genomic DNA from the cultured CD4+ T cells. Oncomine TCR Beta libraries from cultured CD4+ T cells were pooled with unique dual indexes and sequenced on an Illumina iSeq 100. Under the source paper's analysis protocol: Non-productive sequences were removed, and CDR3s that did not start with C, did not end with F or W, or were shorter than 7 amino acids were discarded. The MANAFEST web application was used to identify antigen-specific clonotypes by comparing peptide-stimulated wells against reference wells and other culture wells. To be called positive, a clone needed an FDR below 0.05, an odds ratio above 5, and a productive frequency above 0.1% in at least two of three replicate wells. A clonotype was classed as cross-reactive if the clonotype showed significant expansion both in SARS-CoV-2 spike wells and in at least one common cold coronavirus spike condition. CDR3 homology was assessed with Levenshtein distances (stringdist) and unrooted phylogenetic trees (ape) in R version 3.6.1. The public reads were run again by TCRdb, first through fastp at Q25 and then through MiXCR, and only productive beta chains were kept. Every entry covers one CDR3 protein and lists the most common genes and DNA from its rows. The V and J calls shown here were made by TCRdb, not taken from the authors' results. This sample comprises approximately 21,000 distinct CDR3 sequences, 44% of them detected only once. The leading ten clones occupy 26% of the sample.

This chain joins TRBV24-1 to TRBJ1-1; a weak D assignment points to TRBD1 (6 bases agree). This specimen consisted of CD4+ T cells from blood, cultured in vitro, obtained before SARS-CoV-2 vaccination. The clonotype comes from a human donor who had recovered from COVID-19. The CDR3 sequence is CATSGTGSGTEAFF. Read as DNA, the sequence is TGTGCCACCAGTGGAACAGGGTCGGGCACTGAAGCTTTCTTT.